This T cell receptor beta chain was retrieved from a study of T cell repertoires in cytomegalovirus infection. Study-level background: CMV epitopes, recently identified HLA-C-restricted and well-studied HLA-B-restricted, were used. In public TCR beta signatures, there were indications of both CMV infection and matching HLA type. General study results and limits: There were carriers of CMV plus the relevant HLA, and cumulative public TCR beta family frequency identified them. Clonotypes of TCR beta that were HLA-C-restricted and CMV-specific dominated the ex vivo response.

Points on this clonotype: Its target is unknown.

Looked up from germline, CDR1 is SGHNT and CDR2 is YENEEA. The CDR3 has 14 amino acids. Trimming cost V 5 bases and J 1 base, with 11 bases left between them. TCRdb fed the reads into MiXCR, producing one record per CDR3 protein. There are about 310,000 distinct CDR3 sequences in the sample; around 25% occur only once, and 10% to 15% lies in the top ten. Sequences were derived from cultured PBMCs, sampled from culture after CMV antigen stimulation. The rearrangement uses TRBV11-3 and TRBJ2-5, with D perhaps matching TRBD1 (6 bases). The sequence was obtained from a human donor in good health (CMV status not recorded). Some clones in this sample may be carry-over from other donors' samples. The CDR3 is CASSIRDTQETQYF. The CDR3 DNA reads TGTGCCAGCAGCATCCGGGACACCCAAGAGACCCAGTACTTC.